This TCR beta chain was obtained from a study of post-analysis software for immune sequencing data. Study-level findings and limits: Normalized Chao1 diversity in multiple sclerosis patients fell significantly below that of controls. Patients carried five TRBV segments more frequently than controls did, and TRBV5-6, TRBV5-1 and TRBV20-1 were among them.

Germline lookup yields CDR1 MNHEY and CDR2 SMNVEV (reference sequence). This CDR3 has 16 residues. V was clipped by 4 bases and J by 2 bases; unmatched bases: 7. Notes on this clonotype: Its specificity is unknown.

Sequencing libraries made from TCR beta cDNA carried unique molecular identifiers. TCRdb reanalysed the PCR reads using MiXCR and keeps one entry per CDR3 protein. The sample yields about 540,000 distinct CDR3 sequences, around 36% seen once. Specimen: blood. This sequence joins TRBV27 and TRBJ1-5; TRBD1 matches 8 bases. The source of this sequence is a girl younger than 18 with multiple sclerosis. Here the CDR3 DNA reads TGTGCCAGCAGTTCACAGGGGGTGGGACGCAATCAGCCCCAGCATTTT. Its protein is CASSSQGVGRNQPQHF.